This T cell receptor (beta chain) was documented in a study of cytomegalovirus exposure and HLA in healthy donors. Overall study: Among about 200 million T cells, an earlier analysis found 117 million unique TCR beta sequences. Notes on the study in general: Cytomegalovirus association was assigned to about 150 TCR beta chains. In an earlier analysis, about 87% or about 30%: the productive usage of most TCR beta V segments.

The CDR3 is made up of 15 amino acids. V was trimmed by 4 bases and J by 1 base, leaving 14 bases between them. In germline, CDR1 is SGHRS, CDR2 YFSETQ. PCR primers comprised 60 Vbeta and 13 Jbeta primers. Libraries were prepared by immunoSEQ multiplex PCR; TCRdb keeps only in-frame clonotypes and omits some of them. The sample carries about 120,000 clones, about 70% recorded once. To note about this clone: As yet, its antigen is unknown.

V gene TRBV5-1 combines with J gene TRBJ1-1; D uncertain. Specimen: PBMCs. The sequence was collected from a woman aged 25-40 years in good health and CMV-seronegative. CDR3 amino acids: CASSPSDGRNTEAFF. In DNA, the CDR3 is TGCGCCAGCAGCCCCAGCGACGGTAGGAACACTGAAGCTTTCTTT. The variable domain in full, completed from reference TRBV5-1 and TRBJ1-1, reads KAGVTQTPRYLIKTRGQQVTLSCSPISGHRSVSWYQQTPGQGLQFLFEYFSETQRNKGNFPGRFSGRQFSNSRSEMNVSTLELGDSALYLCASSPSDGRNTEAFFGQGTRLTVV.